What follows describes a single T cell receptor (beta chain). The antigen remains undetermined. The data belong to a study of beta chain features in type 1 diabetes. Findings and caveats of the study: People with Type 1 diabetes carried modestly yet significantly shorter TCRB CDR3s in all four CD4+ subsets. Fewer insertions but more deletions were seen at VDJ junctions in type 1 diabetes patients. High TCR expression in some cells could lead to their over-representation in cDNA sequencing.

V lost 4 bases to trimming and J lost 1 base, with 14 bases between them. Looked up from germline, CDR1 is GTSNPN and CDR2 is SVGIG (reference sequence). This CDR3 is built from 14 residues. Researchers reported sorting CD4+ naive, central memory, regulatory and stem cell-like memory cells via CD45RO/CCR7/CD25/CD127/CD95/CD27. Every isolated RNA sample was fully reverse transcribed, so sequencing captured expressed TCRB transcripts. Measured with immunoSEQ multiplex PCR; TCRdb has only the in-frame clones, and not every one. The sample has some 180,000 clones; 10% to 15% are singletons. This TCR came from a woman younger than 30 in good health. J is TRBJ2-7 and V is TRBV30; possibly TRBD1 for D (5 bases). The sample consisted of central memory CD4+ T cells from blood. The CDR3 protein is CAWKLETVSYEQYF. The DNA of the CDR3 is TGTGCCTGGAAACTCGAGACAGTTTCCTACGAGCAGTACTTC.